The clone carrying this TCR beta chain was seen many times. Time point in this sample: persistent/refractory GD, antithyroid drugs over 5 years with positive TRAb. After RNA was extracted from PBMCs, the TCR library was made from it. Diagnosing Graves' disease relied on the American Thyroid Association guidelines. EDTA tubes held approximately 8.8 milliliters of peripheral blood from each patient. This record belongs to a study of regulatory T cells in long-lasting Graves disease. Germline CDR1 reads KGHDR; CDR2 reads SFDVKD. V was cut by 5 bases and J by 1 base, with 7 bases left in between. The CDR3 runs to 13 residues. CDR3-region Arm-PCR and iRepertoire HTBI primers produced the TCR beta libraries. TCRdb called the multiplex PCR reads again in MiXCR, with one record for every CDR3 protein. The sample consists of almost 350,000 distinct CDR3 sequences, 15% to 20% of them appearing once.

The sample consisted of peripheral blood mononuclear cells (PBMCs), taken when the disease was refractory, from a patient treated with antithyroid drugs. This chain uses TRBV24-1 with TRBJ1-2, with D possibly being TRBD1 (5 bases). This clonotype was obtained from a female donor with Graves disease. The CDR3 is CATSGRDNYGYTF. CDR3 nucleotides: TGTGCCACCAGTGGCAGGGATAACTATGGCTACACCTTC.